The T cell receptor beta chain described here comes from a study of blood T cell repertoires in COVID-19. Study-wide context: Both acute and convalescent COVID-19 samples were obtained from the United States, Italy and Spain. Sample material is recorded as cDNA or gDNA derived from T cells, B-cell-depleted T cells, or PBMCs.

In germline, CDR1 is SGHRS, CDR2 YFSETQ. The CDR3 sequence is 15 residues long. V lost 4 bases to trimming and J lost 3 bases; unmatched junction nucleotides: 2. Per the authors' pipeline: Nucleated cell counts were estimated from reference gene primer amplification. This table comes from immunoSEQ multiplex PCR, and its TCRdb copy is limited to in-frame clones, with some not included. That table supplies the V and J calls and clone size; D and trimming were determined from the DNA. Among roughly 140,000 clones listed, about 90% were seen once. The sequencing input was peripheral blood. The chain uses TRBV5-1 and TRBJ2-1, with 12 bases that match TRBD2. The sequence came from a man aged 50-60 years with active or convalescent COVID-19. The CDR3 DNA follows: TGCGCCAGCAGCCCGGGACTAGCGGGCTACAATGAGCAGTTCTTC. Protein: CASSPGLAGYNEQFF.